This T cell receptor (beta chain) was retrieved from a study of T cell responses to AZD1222 COVID-19 vaccine. Study details: Second doses were pooled across both intervals (about 4 or about 12 weeks).

V lost 7 bases to trimming and J lost 1 base, with 17 bases between them. From germline, CDR1 is SGHDT and CDR2 YYEEEE. The CDR3 spans 15 residues. Study observations and caveats: Once two AZD1222 doses were given, Spike-specific TCR breadth and depth went up. Samples come after the peak T cell response, not at day 14. At baseline, seropositivity was found in only six or seven AZD1222 recipients.

Only in-frame clones appear in the TCRdb table, and some are missing; sequencing was by immunoSEQ multiplex PCR. The table records about 110,000 clones, just over 85% of them present only once. About this clone: Its specificity is unknown.

The source material was peripheral blood, sampled on day 0 of AZD1222 vaccination. This chain joins TRBV5-6 and TRBJ1-1; weak D call: TRBD1 (5 bases). This receptor was taken from an adult in good health. CDR3 nucleotides: TGTGCCAGCTCACGTCCCGGGGGGAAGAACACTGAAGCTTTCTTT. Protein: CASSRPGGKNTEAFF.